A selection of T cell receptor beta chains follows, all from one sample in a study of T cell repertoires in cytomegalovirus infection. TCRdb recomputed calls from the reads with MiXCR, one row per CDR3 protein. This sample yields about half a million distinct CDR3 sequences, of which roughly 34% are seen a single time; roughly a sixth belongs to the top ten. Antigens of these TCRs are unknown. Specimen: cultured PBMCs, collected from culture after CMV antigen stimulation. These receptors came from a human donor in good health (CMV status not recorded). Some clones in this sample may be carry-over from other donors' samples. The CDR3 runs from the conserved cysteine through the conserved F or W. Fields, in order: clone size, V gene, J gene, D gene, CDR3 DNA, CDR3 protein. D genes are given only for firm matches. The size of a clone is reported for some rows only, either as once, few or many, or as a class for expanded clones.

>many|TRBV6-6|TRBJ1-5|.
TGTGCCAGCAGTTACGGTGCGCTAAATCAGCCCCAGCATTTT
CASSYGALNQPQHF
>few|TRBV6-5|TRBJ2-4|TRBD2
TGTGCCAGCAGTCACCGTGGGACTAGCGGGAGGGTCGCTTCGCCCAAAAACATTCAGTACTTC
CASSHRGTSGRVASPKNIQYF
>.|TRBV7-6|TRBJ2-1|.
TGTGCCAGCAGCATCCACAGGAACCTCAACAATGAGCAGTTCTTC
CASSIHRNLNNEQFF
>.|TRBV19|TRBJ2-5|.
TGTGCCAGTAGTATAGCGGGAGCAGGGCGGGAGACCCAGTACTTC
CASSIAGAGRETQYF
>few|TRBV4-1|TRBJ2-2|.
TGCGCCAGCAGCCATCCGGGGGCATCACGGAGGACCGGGGAGCTGTTTTTT
CASSHPGASRRTGELFF
>.|TRBV4-1|TRBJ2-1|.
TGTGCCAGCAGCAACGAAGGGGGGGGAAATGAGCAGTTCTTC
CASSNEGGGNEQFF
>many|TRBV15|TRBJ2-2|TRBD2
TGTGCCACCAGCAGAGTGTCCAGCGGGAGCCACACCGGGGAGCTGTTTTTT
CATSRVSSGSHTGELFF
>.|TRBV4-2|TRBJ1-5|.
TGTGCCAGCAGCCAAGAAACTACAGGGAATCAGCCCCAGCATTTT
CASSQETTGNQPQHF
>.|TRBV16|TRBJ1-5|.
TGTGCCAGCAGCCAATCGAAGCCAAAGCTCGGCTATCAGCCCCAGCATTTT
CASSQSKPKLGYQPQHF
>.|TRBV7-6|TRBJ1-3|.
TGTGCCAGCAGCTTAAAGAGTGATGGAAACACCATATATTTT
CASSLKSDGNTIYF
>.|TRBV20-1|TRBJ2-7|.
TGCAGTGCTAGAGTCGGAGCCCCCTACGAGCAGTACTTC
CSARVGAPYEQYF
>few|TRBV19|TRBJ1-5|.
TGTGCCAGTAGTCCGGGACATAAACAGCCCCAGCATTTT
CASSPGHKQPQHF
>.|TRBV12-3/TRBV12-4|TRBJ2-3|TRBD2
TGTGCCAGCCGAGCGGGAGCGGGCACAGATACGCAGTATTTT
CASRAGAGTDTQYF
>few|TRBV24-1|TRBJ2-3|TRBD1
TGTGCCACCAGTGATTTGAAGGGACAGAGCACAGATACGCAGTATTTT
CATSDLKGQSTDTQYF
>few|TRBV7-8|TRBJ1-1|.
TGTGCCAGCAGCTTAGTCGAGGAAGAAGGGACTGAAGCTTTCTTT
CASSLVEEEGTEAFF
>few|TRBV11-2|TRBJ2-1|.
TGTGCCAGCAGCTTAGATCAAAACAGGCCTCTGGAGCAGTTCTTC
CASSLDQNRPLEQFF
>once|TRBV5-4|TRBJ1-1|.
TGTGCCAGCAGCTTGGCCGGGGGACCGAGGGACACTGAAGCTTTCTTT
CASSLAGGPRDTEAFF
>.|TRBV28|TRBJ1-6|.
TGTGCCAGCAGTTGGGGACGGACGCAGAATTCACCCCTCCACTTT
CASSWGRTQNSPLHF
>.|TRBV7-2|TRBJ1-2|.
TGTGCCAGCAGCCAAGACCTGGCAGCTAACTATGGCTACACCTTC
CASSQDLAANYGYTF
>.|TRBV7-9|TRBJ2-1|TRBD2
TGTGCCAGCAGCCCCCCCGGCGGGAGAGTCAATGAGCAGTTCTTC
CASSPPGGRVNEQFF
>.|TRBV7-2|TRBJ1-5|.
TGTGCCAGCAGCCCCCCGGGGGGCAGCAATCAGCCCCAGCATTTT
CASSPPGGSNQPQHF
>.|TRBV5-4|TRBJ1-1|.
TGTGCCAGCAGTTATGACAACACTGAAGCTTTCTTT
CASSYDNTEAFF
>few|TRBV7-6|TRBJ2-2|.
TGTGCCAGCAGCTTAGATACGGGACCAGACACCGGGGAGCTGTTTTTT
CASSLDTGPDTGELFF
>.|TRBV27|TRBJ2-3|.
TGTGCCAGCAGTTTACTAGAGACAGATACGCAGTATTTT
CASSLLETDTQYF
>.|TRBV29-1|TRBJ2-1|.
TGCAGCGTTGAAGTTCTTAGGCCGGGGACCTACAATGAGCAGTTCTTC
CSVEVLRPGTYNEQFF
>.|TRBV20-1|TRBJ1-6|.
TGCAGTGCTAGACAGGGTTTTAATTCACCCCTCCACTTT
CSARQGFNSPLHF
>few|TRBV6-5|TRBJ2-1|TRBD2
TGTGCCAGCAGTATAAGGGAGACTAGCGGGAGGAGGGAACACAATGAGCAGTTCTTC
CASSIRETSGRREHNEQFF
>.|TRBV7-7|TRBJ2-3|.
TGTGCCAGCAGCCCATTTCTAGCTAGCACAGATACGCAGTATTTT
CASSPFLASTDTQYF
>few|TRBV11-3|TRBJ2-1|TRBD2
TGTGCCAGCAGCCCTCCCCTAACTAGCGGGAGGATAAATGAGCAGTTCTTC
CASSPPLTSGRINEQFF
>.|TRBV27|TRBJ2-2|.
TGTGCCAGCAGTACATACAGGGAAGGGAACACCGGGGAGCTGTTTTTT
CASSTYREGNTGELFF
>few|TRBV4-2|TRBJ1-2|.
TGTGCCAGCAGCCAAGAAACAGGGTCGCGCTACACCTTC
CASSQETGSRYTF
>.|TRBV28|TRBJ2-7|.
TGTGCCAGCAGGGGAACACAGGGAACCTACGAGCAGTACTTC
CASRGTQGTYEQYF
>few|TRBV7-2|TRBJ2-5|.
TGTGCCAGCATCGAAGGCCCCTGGGAGACCCAGTACTTC
CASIEGPWETQYF
>few|TRBV10-3|TRBJ2-4|.
TGTGCCATCAGTGGGACAGCGAACAAAAACATTCAGTACTTC
CAISGTANKNIQYF
>.|TRBV7-4|TRBJ1-2|TRBD1
TGTGCCAGCAGCTCGACAGGGCTCAGTGGCTACACCTTC
CASSSTGLSGYTF
>few|TRBV24-1|TRBJ2-1|TRBD2
TGTGCCACCAGTGAACCGTTAGCGGGAGGGCCCAATGAGCAGTTCTTC
CATSEPLAGGPNEQFF
>few|TRBV6-1|TRBJ1-5|.
TGTGCCAGCACCCTAGTTAGCAATCAGCCCCAGCATTTT
CASTLVSNQPQHF
>many|TRBV7-2|TRBJ2-3|TRBD2
TGTGCCAGCAGCTTAGCGATGGTAGCGGGAGGCTTCGCCCTTGACACAGATACGCAGTATTTT
CASSLAMVAGGFALDTDTQYF
>few|TRBV12-3/TRBV12-4|TRBJ2-2|.
TGTGCCAGCAGTTTGGCGGGGGCTAGCGGGGAGCTGTTTTTT
CASSLAGASGELFF
>.|TRBV20-1|TRBJ2-5|TRBD2
TGCAGTGCTAGGTTAGCGGGAGGGGTCCAAGAGACCCAGTACTTC
CSARLAGGVQETQYF
>.|TRBV4-3|TRBJ2-3|TRBD2
TGCGCCAGCAGCCAAGATCAAGCGGGGTACACAGATACGCAGTATTTT
CASSQDQAGYTDTQYF
>.|TRBV20-1|TRBJ2-7|.
TGCAGTGCTAGTATCCCAAGGAGTCACGAGCAGTACTTC
CSASIPRSHEQYF
>.|TRBV7-9|TRBJ2-1|TRBD2
TGTGCCAGCAGCTCCAAAATATGGACTAGCACGTCCGATGAGCAGTTCTTC
CASSSKIWTSTSDEQFF